The present T cell receptor beta chain was sequenced within a study of blood T cell repertoires in COVID-19 (TCRdb year 2020). General notes on the study: The collaborator samples originated in the United States, Italy and Spain and spanned the acute and convalescent phases of COVID-19. The material from the prospective study consisted of cDNA or gDNA derived from T cells, B-cell-depleted T cells, or PBMCs. The dataset comprised deeply sampled blood TCRbeta repertoires from subjects exposed to, actively infected with, or recovered from COVID-19. The repertoires were released in a freely available public database intended as a resource for research on the immune response to SARS-CoV-2. The samples were drawn from two sources: the first 160 participants of the ongoing ImmuneRACE study, and 1,000 to 1,500 subjects contributed by 6 global collaborators. Sample metadata almost always included a de-identified subject ID, COVID-19 status, age in years and sex. Where available, HLA class I and class II types were taken from metadata supplied by the sample provider and were not determined by assay-based typing.

The full study reports these points: How much clinical and demographic metadata was included differed by source and by participant, and the metadata was provided uncurated.

The junction shows trimming of 2 bases on V and 9 bases on J, and the gene matches do not reach 16 bases of it. CDR1 and CDR2, per the germline V gene (reference sequence), are GTSNPN and SVGIG. Measured from the cysteine to the phenylalanine, the CDR3 is 15 residues long. Only the CDR3 portion is preserved as DNA: 45 bases, with reading frame beginning at the first base. Comment on this clone: There is no known antigen for this receptor. The sample holds no much larger clone one base away, and base qualities are not on file.

TCRbeta CDR3 regions were amplified from genomic DNA using the immunoSEQ Assay, a bias-controlled multiplex PCR. Per the original workflow: The number of nucleated cells in each sample was estimated from the amplification of reference gene primers within the assay. To quantify the absolute abundance of each unique TCRbeta CDR3 rearrangement, sequence reads were collapsed and filtered. Productive Simpson clonality was computed per sample as the square root of Simpson's diversity index over productive rearrangements. This immuneACCESS table, as held by TCRdb, lists in-frame sequences with V and J called but not all clones. Of the missing ones, under half trace to an unresolved V gene in checked studies; the others have no known cause. V, J and clone size derive from that table, while D and trimming were established from the DNA sequence. In all, the sample holds 200,000 to 250,000 clones, and around 92% of those were seen once. The ten largest make up approximately 1.2% of the sample.

The collaborating institutions used their own protocols to collect whole blood in K2EDTA tubes. Collaborator samples were shipped for TCRbeta analysis as frozen whole blood, isolated PBMCs, or DNA extracted from either sample type. Material: peripheral blood. This sequence originates from a man under 40 with acute or convalescent COVID-19. The chain uses TRBV30 and TRBJ2-7; TRBD1 matches 7 bases in the middle. The DNA sequence follows: TGTGCCTGGAGTACCCCTCCCGGGACAGTCGTCGGGCAGTACTTC. It codes for CAWSTPPGTVVGQYF.